The sequence of this TCR beta chain was determined in a study of monozygotic twins with inflammatory bowel disease. Per the germline V gene, CDR1 is SEHNR and CDR2 is FQNEAQ (reference sequence). This CDR3 comprises 13 residues. General study findings and limits: Lower TCRbeta diversity (inverse Simpson) was seen in IBD patients than in healthy co-twins.

The TCR libraries each used total RNA (3500 ng per library). From the 5' RACE reads, TCRdb lists one entry per CDR3 protein and no DNA. This sample's table reports 350,000 to 500,000 distinct CDR3 sequences. Concerning this clonotype: Its antigen is unidentified.

The V call is TRBV7-9, the J call TRBJ2-7. Source material: blood. This receptor was taken from a human donor with ulcerative colitis or Crohn's disease, or a healthy co-twin of an affected twin (not recorded which). The CDR3 loop is CASSPGTTNEQYF. Based on the CDR3 plus reference TRBV7-9 and TRBJ2-7, the full variable domain is DTGVSQNPRHKITKRGQNVTFRCDPISEHNRLYWYRQTLGQGPEFLTYFQNEAQLEKSRLLSDRFSAERPKGSFSTLEIQRTEQGDSAMYLCASSPGTTNEQYFGPGTRLTVT.